This entry lists 8 T cell receptor beta chains sequenced from one sample in a study of blood T cell repertoires in COVID-19 (dated by TCRdb to the early 2020s). The library was prepared using the immunoSEQ multiplex PCR assay. Not all clones reach the TCRdb copy of this immuneACCESS table, which keeps in-frame sequences only. Checked studies attribute under half of the gap to unresolved V genes and leave the rest unexplained. The sample table holds tens of thousands of clones, of which 70% to 90% were seen once. About an eighth of the sample belongs to the ten largest clones. The specimen sequenced was peripheral blood. These receptors all come from a human donor in a cohort sampled during active COVID-19.

This chain connects TRBV9 to TRBJ1-1; 8 bases fit TRBD1. The CDR3 runs to 16 residues. Trimming removed 4 bases from V and 0 bases from J; junction bases left unmatched: 8. Germline lookup yields CDR1 SGDLS and CDR2 YYNGEE. The CDR3 loop is CASSPRTGMMNTEAFF. In DNA form, the CDR3 reads TGTGCCAGCAGCCCGCGGACAGGGATGATGAACACTGAAGCTTTCTTT.

The chain links TRBV3-1 (or the pseudogene TRBV3-2) to TRBJ1-4; possibly TRBD1 for D (5 bases). The CDR3 sequence is 15 residues long. Per germline, CDR1 LGHDT and CDR2 YNNKEL (reference sequence). The germline V and J ends were trimmed by 0 bases and 5 bases, with 10 bases remaining between them. CDR3 nucleotides: TGTGCCAGCAGCCAAGATGGGGGGAAGAATGAAAAACTGTTTTTT. Protein: CASSQDGGKNEKLFF.

J is TRBJ1-6 and V is TRBV20-1; D call uncertain. This CDR3 comprises 16 residues. The germline CDR1 and CDR2 sequences are DFQATT and SNEGSKA (reference sequence). Trimming left V 3 bases short and J 4 bases short, with 16 bases between. The DNA for the CDR3 is TGCAGTGCTAGTGGATGGGAGGGCAGTTATAATTCACCCCTCCACTTT. Its protein product is CSASGWEGSYNSPLHF.

This rearrangement joins TRBV6-6 to TRBJ1-2; 7 bases align to TRBD1. Looked up from germline, CDR1 is MNHNY and CDR2 is SVGAGI (reference sequence). V dropped 6 bases and J dropped 7; count of bases not matched to a gene: 14. CDR3 length: 15 residues. Written as DNA, the CDR3 is TGTGCCAGCAGCTCCGTGGACAGGCCGTATCTTGGCTACACCTTC. This translates into CASSSVDRPYLGYTF.

This clone has just a few counts. This chain links TRBV5-5 with TRBJ2-7; 9 bases align to TRBD1. V was pared by 3 bases and J by 2 bases, with 6 bases of the junction left unmatched. The CDR3 has 15 amino acids. CDR1 SGHKS and CDR2 YYEKEE come from the germline V gene (reference sequence). The CDR3 reads CASSWGQGFTYEQYF. In DNA, the CDR3 is TGTGCCAGCAGCTGGGGACAGGGATTCACCTACGAGCAGTACTTC.

The genes are TRBV29-1 and TRBJ1-1; weak D call: TRBD1 (5 bases). V dropped 5 bases and J dropped 2 bases, with 15 bases sitting between them. The germline CDR1 and CDR2 sequences are SQVTM and ANQGSEA. The CDR3 is 14 residues long. CDR3 in DNA: TGCAGCGTTTCACCGGGACTCTATAACACTGAAGCTTTCTTT. This encodes CSVSPGLYNTEAFF. Supplemented by reference TRBV29-1 and TRBJ1-1, the full variable domain reads SAVISQKPSRDICQRGTSLTIQCQVDSQVTMMFWYRQQPGQSLTLIATANQGSEATYESGFVIDKFPISRPNLTFSTLTVSNMSPEDSSIYLCSVSPGLYNTEAFFGQGTRLTVV.

This clone was detected only a few times. CDR3 loop: CASSPLYTEAFF. The CDR3 DNA sequence: TGTGCCAGCAGCCCTTTATACACTGAAGCTTTCTTT. The rearrangement links TRBV7-2 to TRBJ1-1; no definite D call. Germline CDR1 and CDR2: SGHTA and FQGNSA. Trimming removed 5 bases from V and 3 bases from J, with 7 bases in between. The length of the CDR3 is 12 residues.

This clone is a singleton in its sample. This chain uses TRBV10-3 with TRBJ2-3; 8 positions agree with TRBD2. The V gene end was trimmed by 8 bases and the J gene end by 4 bases; junction bases not matched to a gene: 5. Germline CDR1 and CDR2: ENHRY and SYGVKD. The CDR3 has 13 amino acids. The CDR3 here is CAILSAGADTQYF. The CDR3 DNA reads as TGTGCCATCCTGTCAGCGGGAGCAGATACGCAGTATTTT.